This T cell receptor (beta chain) is drawn from a study of regulatory T cells in long-lasting Graves disease (dated by TCRdb to the early 2020s). For context, the study as a whole: Persistent Graves' disease meant more than 5 years of antithyroid drug treatment with TSH receptor autoantibodies that stayed positive. This study used TCR sequencing and RNA sequencing of peripheral blood to compare persistent Graves' disease patients against newly diagnosed Graves' disease patients. The study was conducted in China and was registered as a clinical trial. TCR sequencing covered some 13 persistent and roughly 20 newly diagnosed Graves' disease patients, about 35 samples in total. Antithyroid drugs had been taken for approximately 10 years on average by persistent Graves' disease patients in the clinical cohort. Summary of the overall study and its limitations: Preferential use of TRBV28, TRBJ1-2 and TRBJ2-5 was observed in persistent disease, whereas TRBV20-1 and TRBJ2-1 were favored in newly diagnosed disease. The authors noted that the small sample size was a limitation that may lower accuracy. Sequencing and analysis were limited to the TCR beta chain. The study examined only peripheral blood because the primary lesion, thyroid tissue, could not be accessed. Compared with newly diagnosed patients, persistent Graves' disease patients had lower TCR Shannon entropy and fewer highly expanded clones, which suggests clonal expansion. More public clonotypes were shared among persistent patients (around 2,600) than among newly diagnosed patients (approximately 930).

Clipping removes 6 bases from V and 2 bases from J, with 6 as the unmatched junction base count. From the cysteine up to the phenylalanine, the CDR3 has a length of 14 residues. Of all the DNA, just the CDR3 is kept, 42 bases in frame from base 1. According to the study, the label for this sample's time point signals: persistent/refractory GD, antithyroid drugs over 5 years with positive TRAb. For both TCR sequencing and RNA sequencing, RNA was extracted from PBMCs in TRIzol. The diagnosis of Graves' disease was made according to American Thyroid Association guidelines. Patients were recruited from an endocrinology department in Xi'an, China. Each patient gave approximately 8.8 milliliters of peripheral blood, collected in an EDTA anticoagulant tube. Ficoll Paque Plus density gradient separation was used to isolate PBMCs, and no further T cell sorting was performed. An Agilent 2100 Bioanalyzer and agarose gel were used to assess RNA quality, and a NanoDrop 2000 was used to measure RNA concentration.

In the case of this clonotype: What this receptor recognizes is not known. No base quality information exists; no much larger clone differs at one position.

Library creation used multiplex PCR. Sequenced on an Illumina HiSeq 4000. TCR beta libraries were built with iRepertoire HTBI primers and Arm-PCR amplification of CDR3 regions. Before sequencing, the PCR products underwent gel purification. The authors' analysis ran thus. Gene usage analysis of CDR3 amino acid clonotypes relied on the 55 to 80 TRBV and around 13 TRBJ segments identified across samples. COPE and FqMerger were used to merge filtered high-quality paired reads into contigs. BLAST was used to align contigs to IMGT TRBV, TRBD and TRBJ reference genes, and CDR3 was defined according to IMGT. Any clonotype with a frequency above 0.1% was classified as a highly expanded clone. Shannon entropy was used to measure repertoire diversity, and the Gini coefficient was used to measure V-J evenness. Public clonotypes were defined as clonotypes shared by more than one individual. TCRdb took the public reads, trimmed them with fastp at Q25, ran MiXCR for clone calling and kept in-frame beta chains. CDR3 protein sequences are deduplicated, and each keeps its most common genes and DNA. TCRdb assigned the V and J calls; the authors' analysis was not used. Recorded for this sample are approximately 400,000 distinct CDR3 sequences; around a quarter of them occurred a single time. Approximately 25% of the sample rests with the top ten.

The chain is assembled from TRBV12-3 or TRBV12-4 and TRBJ2-7; 8 bases in between match TRBD1. The sample in question was peripheral blood mononuclear cells (PBMCs), obtained when the disease was refractory, from a patient treated with antithyroid drugs. The receptor comes from a female donor with Graves disease. The CDR3 here reads CASSHRRGPYEQYF. The nucleotides read TGTGCCAGCAGCCACCGCAGGGGGCCCTACGAGCAGTACTTC.